These T cell receptor beta chains were read from a single sample in a study of blood T cell repertoires in COVID-19. Sequenced by immunoSEQ multiplex PCR; TCRdb stores in-frame clones only, minus some. The table has roughly 180,000 clones, more than 65% seen once; the top ten hold about a sixth. Sequenced: PBMCs or T cells enriched from blood (not recorded which). These receptors came from a man in his sixties who had recovered from COVID-19. Each CDR3 is given with its conserved first and last residue. Each record gives: V gene, J gene, CDR3 protein.

>TRBV9|TRBJ1-6
CASSGSLSSYNSPLHF
>TRBV5-1|TRBJ1-6
CASGSWTASSPLHF
>TRBV29-1|TRBJ2-7
CSVVPGTGEVDEQYF
>TRBV10-3|TRBJ1-5
CAISSDRGRMSNQPQHF
>TRBV13|TRBJ2-7
CASSQGLAGGYEQYF
>TRBV7-9|TRBJ1-1
CASSLGGENTEAFF
>TRBV3-1/TRBV3-2|TRBJ1-4
CASSRRTGGEKLFF
>TRBV20-1|TRBJ2-1
CSASRTSGRRYVEQFF
>TRBV12-3/TRBV12-4|TRBJ1-2
CASSPRQSFGYTF
>TRBV5-1|TRBJ2-7
CASSSQPVAGEQYF
>TRBV18|TRBJ1-2
CASSPKDRGDWGYTF
>TRBV9|TRBJ2-1
CASSPSREDEQFF
>TRBV7-2|TRBJ1-1
CASSLEGRRNTEAFF
>TRBV25-1|TRBJ2-7
CASTRGASGTPGGYEQYF
>TRBV6-4|TRBJ2-2
CASSDGGASGELFF
>TRBV29-1|TRBJ2-2
CSVPTSTVPGQHTGELFF
>TRBV24-1|TRBJ2-3
CATSDPGQGVVADTQYF
>TRBV27|TRBJ2-1
CASSLAAGDNEQFF
>TRBV27|TRBJ1-1
CASSLRGTEAFF
>TRBV7-9|TRBJ1-2
CASSQDYGYTF
>TRBV11-3|TRBJ2-7
CASSLEWGGGVHSYEQYF
>TRBV6-6|TRBJ2-3
CASRRTSGGATDTQYF
>TRBV5-5|TRBJ1-5
CASSLAGQGPSQPQHF
>TRBV11-1|TRBJ1-1
CASSLAIGLTEAFF
>TRBV12-5|TRBJ2-5
CASVEGLGTQYF
>TRBV28|TRBJ2-3
CASSFVAGTDTQYF
>TRBV5-1|TRBJ2-7
CASSPGLDSYEQYF
>TRBV30|TRBJ1-5
CAWGQGNQPQHF
>TRBV11-2|TRBJ1-1
CASSFGTGRNTEAFF
>TRBV7-2|TRBJ2-5
CASSFAGQGVETQYF
>TRBV20-1|TRBJ2-7
CSASAWGGREQYF
>TRBV7-6|TRBJ2-5
CASSLFGPSGGKETQYF
>TRBV28|TRBJ1-3
CASVLGGVGNTIYF
>TRBV5-1|TRBJ2-1
CASSLDSYNNEQFF
>TRBV15|TRBJ1-2
CATSRRAGPIYGYTF
>TRBV24-1|TRBJ2-1
CATSDLPGSYNEQFF
>TRBV3-1/TRBV3-2|TRBJ2-7
CASSQGEGTGSYEQYF
>TRBV29-1|TRBJ1-4
CSAGQATNEKLFF
>TRBV5-4|TRBJ2-2
CASSGGYRGNTGELFF
>TRBV6-5|TRBJ2-7
CASSYSWDTLYEQYF
>TRBV19|TRBJ2-3
CASSIVGEGTDTQYF
>TRBV18|TRBJ2-2
CASSPPKQGRTGELFF
>TRBV9|TRBJ2-1
CASSVAGQIYNEQFF
>TRBV7-2|TRBJ2-1
CASSLVRAVEQFF
>TRBV28|TRBJ1-5
CASTDRGVGINQPQHF
>TRBV29-1|TRBJ1-2
CSVDSGDGYTF
>TRBV4-2|TRBJ1-2
CASSPEGGQTNYGYTF
>TRBV3-1/TRBV3-2|TRBJ2-1
CASSQYTSGSNEQFF